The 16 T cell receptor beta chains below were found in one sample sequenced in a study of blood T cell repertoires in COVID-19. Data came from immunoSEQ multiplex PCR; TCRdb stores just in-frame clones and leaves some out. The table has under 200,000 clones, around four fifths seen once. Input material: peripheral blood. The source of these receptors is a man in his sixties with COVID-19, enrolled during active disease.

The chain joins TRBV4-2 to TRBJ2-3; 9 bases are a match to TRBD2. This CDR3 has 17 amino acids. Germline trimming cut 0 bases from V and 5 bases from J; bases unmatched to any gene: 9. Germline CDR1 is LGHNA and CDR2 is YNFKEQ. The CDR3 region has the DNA TGTGCCAGCAGCCAAGATCCCGGCGGGAGGGCCTTAGATACGCAGTATTTT. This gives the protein CASSQDPGGRALDTQYF.

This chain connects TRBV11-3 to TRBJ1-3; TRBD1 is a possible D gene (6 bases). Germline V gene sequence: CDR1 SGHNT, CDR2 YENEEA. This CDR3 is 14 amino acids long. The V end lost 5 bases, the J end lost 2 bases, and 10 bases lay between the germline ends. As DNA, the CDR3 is TGTGCCAGCAGCCTTGGACAGACTGGAAACACCATATATTTT. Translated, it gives CASSLGQTGNTIYF.

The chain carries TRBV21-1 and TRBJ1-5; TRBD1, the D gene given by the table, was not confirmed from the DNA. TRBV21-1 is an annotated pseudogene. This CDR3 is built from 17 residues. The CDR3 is CASSKPRPATGNQPQHF. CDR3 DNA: TGTGCCAGCAGCAAACCGAGACCGGCCACAGGCAATCAGCCCCAGCATTTT.

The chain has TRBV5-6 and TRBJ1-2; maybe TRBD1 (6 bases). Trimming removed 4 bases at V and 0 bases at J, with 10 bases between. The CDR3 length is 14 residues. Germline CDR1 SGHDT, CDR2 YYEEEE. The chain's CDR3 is CASSPGTSNYGYTF. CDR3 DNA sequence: TGTGCCAGCAGCCCCGGGACATCTAACTATGGCTACACCTTC.

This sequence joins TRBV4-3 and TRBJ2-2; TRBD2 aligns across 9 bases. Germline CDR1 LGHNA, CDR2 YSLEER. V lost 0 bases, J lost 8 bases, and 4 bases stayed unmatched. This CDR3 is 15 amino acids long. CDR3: CASSQDSGSSGELFF. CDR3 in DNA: TGCGCCAGCAGCCAAGATAGCGGGAGTTCGGGGGAGCTGTTTTTT.

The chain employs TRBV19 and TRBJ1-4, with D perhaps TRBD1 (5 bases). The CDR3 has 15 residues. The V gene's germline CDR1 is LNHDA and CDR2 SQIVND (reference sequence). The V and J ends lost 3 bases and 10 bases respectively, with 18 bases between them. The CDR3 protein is CASSMGEGRAAKLFF. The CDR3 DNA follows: TGTGCCAGTAGTATGGGGGAGGGTCGTGCGGCAAAACTGTTTTTT.

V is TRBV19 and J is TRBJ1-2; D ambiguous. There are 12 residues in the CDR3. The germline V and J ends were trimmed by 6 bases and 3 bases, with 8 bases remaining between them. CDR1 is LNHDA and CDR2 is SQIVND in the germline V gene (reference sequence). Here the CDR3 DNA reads TGTGCCAGTAGGACGGGATACTATGGCTACACCTTC. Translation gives CASRTGYYGYTF.

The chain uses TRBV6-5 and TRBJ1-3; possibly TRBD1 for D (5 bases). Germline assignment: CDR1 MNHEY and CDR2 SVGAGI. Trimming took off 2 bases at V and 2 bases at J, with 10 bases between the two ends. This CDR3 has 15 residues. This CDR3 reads CASSYDNRPGNTIYF. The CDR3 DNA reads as TGTGCCAGCAGTTACGACAACAGGCCTGGAAACACCATATATTTT.

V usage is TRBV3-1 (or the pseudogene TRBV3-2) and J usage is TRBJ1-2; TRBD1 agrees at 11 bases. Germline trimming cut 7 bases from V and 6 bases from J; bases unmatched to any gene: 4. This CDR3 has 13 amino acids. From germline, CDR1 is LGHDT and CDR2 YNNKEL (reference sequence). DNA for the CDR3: TGTGCCAGCAACCGGGACAGGGGGGATGGCTACACCTTC. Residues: CASNRDRGDGYTF.

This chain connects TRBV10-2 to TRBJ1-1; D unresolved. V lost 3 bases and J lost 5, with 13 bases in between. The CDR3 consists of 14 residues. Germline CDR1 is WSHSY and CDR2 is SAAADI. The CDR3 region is CASSDDTGGTEAFF. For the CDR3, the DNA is TGCGCCAGCAGTGACGACACCGGAGGGACTGAAGCTTTCTTT.

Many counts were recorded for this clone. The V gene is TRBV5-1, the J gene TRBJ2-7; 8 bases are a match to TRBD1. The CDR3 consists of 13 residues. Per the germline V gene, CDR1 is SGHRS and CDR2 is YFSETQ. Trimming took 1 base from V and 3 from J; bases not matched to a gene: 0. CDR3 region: CASSLTGGYEQYF. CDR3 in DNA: TGCGCCAGCAGCTTGACAGGGGGCTACGAGCAGTACTTC.

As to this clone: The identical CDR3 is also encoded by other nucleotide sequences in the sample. For the CDR3, the DNA is TGTGCCAGCAGGTCGGGGGGATCGAACACTGAAGCTTTCTTT. It translates to CASRSGGSNTEAFF. The gene calls are TRBV28 and TRBJ1-1, with D perhaps matching TRBD1 (5 bases). V lost 6 bases and J 1 base, leaving 12 bases between the germline ends. The CDR3 totals 14 residues. Germline CDR1 is MDHEN and CDR2 is SYDVKM.

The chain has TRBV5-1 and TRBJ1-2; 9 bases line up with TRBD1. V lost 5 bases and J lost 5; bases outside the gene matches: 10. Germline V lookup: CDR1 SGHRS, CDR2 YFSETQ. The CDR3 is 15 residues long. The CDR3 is CASSRRDREQYGYTF. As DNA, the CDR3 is TGCGCCAGCAGTCGCCGGGACAGGGAACAATATGGCTACACCTTC.

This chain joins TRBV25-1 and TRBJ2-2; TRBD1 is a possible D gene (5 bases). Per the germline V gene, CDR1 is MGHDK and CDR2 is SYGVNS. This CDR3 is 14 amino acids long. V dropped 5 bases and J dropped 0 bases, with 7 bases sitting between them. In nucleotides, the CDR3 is TGTGCCAGCAGTCCAGGGACGAACACCGGGGAGCTGTTTTTT. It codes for CASSPGTNTGELFF.

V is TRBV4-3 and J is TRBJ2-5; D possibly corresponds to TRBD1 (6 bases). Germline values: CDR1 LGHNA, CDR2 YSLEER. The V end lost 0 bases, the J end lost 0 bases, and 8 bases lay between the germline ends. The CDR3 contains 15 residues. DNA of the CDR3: TGCGCCAGCAGCCAAGAGGGACACGACCAAGAGACCCAGTACTTC. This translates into CASSQEGHDQETQYF.

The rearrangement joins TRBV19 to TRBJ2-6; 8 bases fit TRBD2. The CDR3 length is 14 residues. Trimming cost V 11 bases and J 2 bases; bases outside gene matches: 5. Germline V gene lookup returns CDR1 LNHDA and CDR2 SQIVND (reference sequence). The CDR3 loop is CAAGGGAGANVLTF. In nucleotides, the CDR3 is TGTGCCGCGGGGGGAGGCGCTGGGGCCAACGTCCTGACTTTC.